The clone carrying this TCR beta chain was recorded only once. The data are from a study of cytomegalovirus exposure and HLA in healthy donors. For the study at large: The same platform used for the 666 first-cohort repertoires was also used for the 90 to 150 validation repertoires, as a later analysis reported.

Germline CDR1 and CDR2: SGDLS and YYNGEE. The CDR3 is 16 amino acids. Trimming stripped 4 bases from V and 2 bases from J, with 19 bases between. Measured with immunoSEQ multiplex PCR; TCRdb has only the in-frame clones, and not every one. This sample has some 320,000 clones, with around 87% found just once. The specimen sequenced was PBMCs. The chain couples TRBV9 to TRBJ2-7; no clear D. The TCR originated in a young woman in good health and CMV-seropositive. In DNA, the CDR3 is TGTGCCAGCAGCCCCACGCCTGGCCTTAATACCTACGAGCAGTACTTC. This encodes CASSPTPGLNTYEQYF.